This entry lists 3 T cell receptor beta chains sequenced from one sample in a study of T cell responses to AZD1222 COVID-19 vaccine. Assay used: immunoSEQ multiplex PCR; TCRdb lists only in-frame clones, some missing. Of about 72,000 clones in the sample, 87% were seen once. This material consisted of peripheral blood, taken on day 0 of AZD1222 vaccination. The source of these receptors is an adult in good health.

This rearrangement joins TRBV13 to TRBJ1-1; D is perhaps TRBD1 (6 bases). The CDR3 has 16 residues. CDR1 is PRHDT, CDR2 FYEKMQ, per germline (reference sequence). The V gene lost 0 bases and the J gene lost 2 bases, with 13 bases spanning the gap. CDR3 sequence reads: CASSLGWGGLNTEAFF. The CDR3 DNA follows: TGTGCCAGCAGCTTAGGCTGGGGGGGGCTAAACACTGAAGCTTTCTTT.

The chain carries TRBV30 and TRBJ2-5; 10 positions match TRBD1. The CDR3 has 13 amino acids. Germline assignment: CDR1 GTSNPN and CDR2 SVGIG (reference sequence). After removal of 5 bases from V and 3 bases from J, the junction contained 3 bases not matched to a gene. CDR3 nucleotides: TGTGCCTGGGACGGACAGGGGGAAGAGACCCAGTACTTC. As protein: CAWDGQGEETQYF.

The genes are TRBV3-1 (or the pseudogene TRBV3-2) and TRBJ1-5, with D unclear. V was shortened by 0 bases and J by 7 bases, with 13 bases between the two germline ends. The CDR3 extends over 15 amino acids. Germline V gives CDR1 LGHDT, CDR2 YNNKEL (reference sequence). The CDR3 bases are TGTGCCAGCAGCCAAGATACGGGCATGGGACAGCCCCAGCATTTT. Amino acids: CASSQDTGMGQPQHF.